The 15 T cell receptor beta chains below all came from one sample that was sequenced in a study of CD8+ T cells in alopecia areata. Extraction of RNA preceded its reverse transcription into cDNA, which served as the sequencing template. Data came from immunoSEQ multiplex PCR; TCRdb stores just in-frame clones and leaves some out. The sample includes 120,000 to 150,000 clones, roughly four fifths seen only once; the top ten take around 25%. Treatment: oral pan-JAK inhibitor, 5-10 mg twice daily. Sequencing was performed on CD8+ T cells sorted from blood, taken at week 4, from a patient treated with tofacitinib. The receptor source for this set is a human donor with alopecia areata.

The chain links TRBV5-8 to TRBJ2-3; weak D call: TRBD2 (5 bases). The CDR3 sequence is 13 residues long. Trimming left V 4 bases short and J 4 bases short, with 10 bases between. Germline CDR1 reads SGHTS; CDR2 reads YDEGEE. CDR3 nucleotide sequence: TGTGCCAGCAGCCGCGACGGGGCAGATACGCAGTATTTT. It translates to CASSRDGADTQYF.

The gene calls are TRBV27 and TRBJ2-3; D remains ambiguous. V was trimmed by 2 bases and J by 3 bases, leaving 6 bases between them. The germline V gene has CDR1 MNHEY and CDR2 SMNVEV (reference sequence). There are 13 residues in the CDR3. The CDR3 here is CASSLTVTDTQYF. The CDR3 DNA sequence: TGTGCCAGCAGTTTAACGGTGACAGATACGCAGTATTTT.

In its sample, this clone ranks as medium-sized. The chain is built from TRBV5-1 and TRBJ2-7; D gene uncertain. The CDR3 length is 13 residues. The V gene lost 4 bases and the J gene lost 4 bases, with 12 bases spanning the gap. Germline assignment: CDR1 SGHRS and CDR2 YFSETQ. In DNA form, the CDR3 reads TGCGCCAGCAGCCCCTCTGGGTTGTACGAGCAGTACTTC. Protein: CASSPSGLYEQYF.

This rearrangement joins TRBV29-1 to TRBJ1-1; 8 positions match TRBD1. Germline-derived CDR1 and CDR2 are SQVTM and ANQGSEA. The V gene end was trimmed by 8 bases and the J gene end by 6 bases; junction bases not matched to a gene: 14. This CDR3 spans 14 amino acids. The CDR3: CSTSGGDRGAEAFF. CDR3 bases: TGCAGCACAAGTGGGGGTGACAGGGGAGCTGAAGCTTTCTTT.

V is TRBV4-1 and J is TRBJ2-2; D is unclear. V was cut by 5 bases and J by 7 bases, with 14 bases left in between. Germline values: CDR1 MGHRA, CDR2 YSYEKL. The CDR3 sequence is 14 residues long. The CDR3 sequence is CASSARLGSGELFF. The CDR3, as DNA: TGCGCCAGCAGCGCCCGTCTAGGTAGCGGGGAGCTGTTTTTT.

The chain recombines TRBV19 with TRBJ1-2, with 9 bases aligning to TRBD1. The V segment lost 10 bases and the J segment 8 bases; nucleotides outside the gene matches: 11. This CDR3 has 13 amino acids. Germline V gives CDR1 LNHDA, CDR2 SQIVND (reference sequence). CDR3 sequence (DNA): TGTGCCACCGGACTGGGACAGGGAGGAGGCTACACCTTC. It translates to CATGLGQGGGYTF.

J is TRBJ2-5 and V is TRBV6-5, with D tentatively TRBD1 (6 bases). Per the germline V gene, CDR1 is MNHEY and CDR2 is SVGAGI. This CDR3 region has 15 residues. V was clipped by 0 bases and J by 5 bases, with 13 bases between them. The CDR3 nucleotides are TGTGCCAGCAGTTACTCTGGACAGTATCGGGAGACCCAGTACTTC. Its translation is CASSYSGQYRETQYF.

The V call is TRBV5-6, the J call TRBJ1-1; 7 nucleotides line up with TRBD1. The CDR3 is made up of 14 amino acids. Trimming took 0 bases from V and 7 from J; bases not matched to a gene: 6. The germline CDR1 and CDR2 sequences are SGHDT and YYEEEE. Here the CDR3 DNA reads TGTGCCAGCAGCTTGGGTGCAGGGGGGAATGAAGCTTTCTTT. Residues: CASSLGAGGNEAFF. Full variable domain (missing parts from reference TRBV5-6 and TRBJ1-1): DAGVTQSPTHLIKTRGQQVTLRCSPKSGHDTVSWYQQALGQGPQFIFQYYEEEERQRGNFPDRFSGHQFPNYSSELNVNALLLGDSALYLCASSLGAGGNEAFFGQGTRLTVV.

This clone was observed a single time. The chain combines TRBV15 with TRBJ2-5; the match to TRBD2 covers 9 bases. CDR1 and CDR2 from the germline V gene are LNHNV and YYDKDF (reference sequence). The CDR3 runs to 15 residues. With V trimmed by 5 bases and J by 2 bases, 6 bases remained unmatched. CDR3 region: CATSGTSYQQETQYF. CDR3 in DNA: TGTGCCACCAGCGGGACTAGCTACCAGCAAGAGACCCAGTACTTC.

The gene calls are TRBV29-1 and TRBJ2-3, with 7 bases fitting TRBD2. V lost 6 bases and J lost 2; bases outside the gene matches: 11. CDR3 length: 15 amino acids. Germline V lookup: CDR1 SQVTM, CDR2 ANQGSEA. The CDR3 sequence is CSVLAGTTITDTQYF. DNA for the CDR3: TGCAGCGTCCTCGCCGGGACTACCATCACAGATACGCAGTATTTT.

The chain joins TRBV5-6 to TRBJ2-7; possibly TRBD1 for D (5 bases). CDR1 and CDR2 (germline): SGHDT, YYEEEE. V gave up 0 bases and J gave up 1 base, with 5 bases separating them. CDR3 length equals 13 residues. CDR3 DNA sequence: TGTGCCAGCAGCTTGGGACAGTCCTACGAGCAGTACTTC. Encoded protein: CASSLGQSYEQYF. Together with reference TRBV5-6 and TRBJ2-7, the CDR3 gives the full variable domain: DAGVTQSPTHLIKTRGQQVTLRCSPKSGHDTVSWYQQALGQGPQFIFQYYEEEERQRGNFPDRFSGHQFPNYSSELNVNALLLGDSALYLCASSLGQSYEQYFGPGTRLTVT.

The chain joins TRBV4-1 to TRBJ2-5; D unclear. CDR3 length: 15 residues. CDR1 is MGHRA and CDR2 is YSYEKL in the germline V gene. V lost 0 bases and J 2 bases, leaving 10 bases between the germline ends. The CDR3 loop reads CASSQDHLGQETQYF. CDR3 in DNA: TGCGCCAGCAGCCAAGATCACTTGGGACAAGAGACCCAGTACTTC.

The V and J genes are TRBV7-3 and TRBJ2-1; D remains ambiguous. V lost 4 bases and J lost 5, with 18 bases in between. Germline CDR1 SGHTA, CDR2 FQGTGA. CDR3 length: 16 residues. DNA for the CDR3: TGTGCCAGCAGCTCCTGGGGTATTGACTTGGACAATGAGCAGTTCTTC. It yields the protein CASSSWGIDLDNEQFF.

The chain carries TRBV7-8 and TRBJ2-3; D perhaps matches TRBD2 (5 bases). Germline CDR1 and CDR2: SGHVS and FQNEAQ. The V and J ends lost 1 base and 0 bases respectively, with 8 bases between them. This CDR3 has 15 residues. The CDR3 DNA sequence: TGTGCCAGCAGCTTAGGACTAATTAGCACAGATACGCAGTATTTT. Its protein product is CASSLGLISTDTQYF.

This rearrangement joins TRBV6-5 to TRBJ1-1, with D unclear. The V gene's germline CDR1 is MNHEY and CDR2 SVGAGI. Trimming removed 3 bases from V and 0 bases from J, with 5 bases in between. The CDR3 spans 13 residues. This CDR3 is CASSYIMNTEAFF. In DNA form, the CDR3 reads TGTGCCAGCAGTTATATCATGAACACTGAAGCTTTCTTT.